The 2 T cell receptor beta chains presented below share a single source sample, sequenced in a study of T-cell memory formation after mild COVID-19. One entry per CDR3 protein, called by TCRdb with MiXCR from the 5' RACE reads. The sample holds 210,000 or so distinct CDR3 sequences, about 11% seen once. Specimen: PBMCs or a T cell subset sorted from them (not recorded which). These receptors were obtained from a young man who had mild COVID-19 (a few samples of this study predate the infection). Cell type and time point are not known.

This clonotype showed up many times. V and J are TRBV5-1 and TRBJ1-1; no reliable D call. V lost 2 bases and J 1 base, leaving 9 bases between the germline ends. Germline V gives CDR1 SGHRS, CDR2 YFSETQ. The CDR3 extends over 14 amino acids. The DNA of the CDR3 is TGCGCCAGCAGCTTCCCCCAGTCGAACACTGAAGCTTTCTTT. Amino acid sequence: CASSFPQSNTEAFF.

This chain connects TRBV12-3 or TRBV12-4 to TRBJ1-2, with a tentative D call TRBD1 (5 bases). CDR3 size: 13 residues. V lost 6 bases, J lost 4 bases, and 12 bases lay in between. DNA of the CDR3: TGTGCCAGCAGCCCCGAGGGGTTCTATGGCTACACCTTC. This codes for CASSPEGFYGYTF.